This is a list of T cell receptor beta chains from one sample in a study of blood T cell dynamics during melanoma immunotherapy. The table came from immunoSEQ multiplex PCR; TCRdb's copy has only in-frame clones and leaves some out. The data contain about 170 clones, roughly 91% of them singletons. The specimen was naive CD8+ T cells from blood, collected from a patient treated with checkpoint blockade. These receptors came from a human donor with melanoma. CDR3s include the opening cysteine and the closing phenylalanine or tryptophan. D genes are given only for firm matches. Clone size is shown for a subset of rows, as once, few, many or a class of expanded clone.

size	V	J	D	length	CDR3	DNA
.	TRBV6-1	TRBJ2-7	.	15	CASSELQGQRYEQYF	TGTGCCAGCAGTGAACTTCAGGGTCAGAGGTACGAGCAGTACTTC
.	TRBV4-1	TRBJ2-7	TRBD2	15	CASSQSGLADYEQYF	TGCGCCAGCAGCCAATCGGGACTAGCGGACTACGAGCAGTACTTC
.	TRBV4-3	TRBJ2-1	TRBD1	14	CASSQGQGSWEQFF	TGCGCCAGCAGCCAAGGACAGGGGAGTTGGGAGCAGTTCTTC
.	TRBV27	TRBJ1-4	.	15	CASSLGGFDIKKLFF	TGTGCCAGCAGTTTGGGGGGTTTTGACATCAAAAAACTGTTTTTT
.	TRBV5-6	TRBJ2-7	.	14	CASSSPGHLYEQYF	TGTGCCAGCAGCTCGCCGGGACACCTCTACGAGCAGTACTTC
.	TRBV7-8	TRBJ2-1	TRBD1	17	CASSQLGGQGSYNEQFF	TGTGCCAGCAGCCAATTAGGGGGCCAGGGCTCCTACAATGAGCAGTTCTTC
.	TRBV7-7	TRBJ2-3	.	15	CASSLEGGDTDTQYF	TGTGCCAGCAGCTTAGAAGGGGGGGACACAGATACGCAGTATTTT
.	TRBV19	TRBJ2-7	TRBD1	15	CASSIGDRVSYEQYF	TGTGCCAGTAGTATCGGGGACAGAGTCTCCTACGAGCAGTACTTC
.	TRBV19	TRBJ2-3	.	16	CASRGATRRFTDTQYF	TGTGCCAGTAGGGGGGCGACTCGGAGATTCACAGATACGCAGTATTTT
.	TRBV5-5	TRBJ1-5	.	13	CASSLTGNQPQHF	TGTGCCAGCAGCTTGACAGGCAATCAGCCCCAGCATTTT
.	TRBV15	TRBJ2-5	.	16	CATSRGPRGYQETQYF	TGTGCCACCAGCAGGGGCCCAAGGGGGTACCAAGAGACCCAGTACTTC
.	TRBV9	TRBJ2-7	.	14	CASSPFGVEYEQYF	TGTGCCAGCAGCCCGTTTGGGGTTGAATACGAGCAGTACTTC
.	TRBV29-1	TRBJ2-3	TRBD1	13	CSVETQGADTQYF	TGCAGCGTTGAAACCCAGGGGGCAGATACGCAGTATTTT
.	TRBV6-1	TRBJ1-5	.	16	CASSVKDVGWDQPQHF	TGTGCCAGCAGTGTAAAGGACGTAGGATGGGATCAGCCCCAGCATTTT
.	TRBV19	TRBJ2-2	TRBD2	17	CASSIDRGEDYTGELFF	TGTGCCAGTAGTATAGATCGGGGGGAGGATTACACCGGGGAGCTGTTTTTT
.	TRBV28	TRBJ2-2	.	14	CASSSIGQSGELFF	TGTGCCAGCAGTTCTATCGGACAGTCCGGGGAGCTGTTTTTT
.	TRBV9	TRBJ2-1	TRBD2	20	CASSAEGGRRAGTSPNEQFF	TGTGCCAGCAGCGCCGAGGGGGGCAGGAGGGCCGGGACTAGTCCAAATGAGCAGTTCTTC
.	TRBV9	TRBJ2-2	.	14	CASGGRVNTGELFF	TGTGCCAGCGGGGGAAGGGTGAACACCGGGGAGCTGTTTTTT
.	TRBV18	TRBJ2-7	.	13	CASQGGEAYEQYF	TGTGCCAGCCAGGGGGGGGAAGCCTACGAGCAGTACTTC
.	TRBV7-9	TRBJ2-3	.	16	CASSLGLDLSTDTQYF	TGTGCCAGCAGCTTAGGGCTGGACTTAAGCACAGATACGCAGTATTTT
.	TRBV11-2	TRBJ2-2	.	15	CASSLGQGHTGELFF	TGTGCCAGCAGCTTGGGCCAGGGACACACCGGGGAGCTGTTTTTT
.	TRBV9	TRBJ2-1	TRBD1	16	CASSVTGQSTYNEQFF	TGTGCCAGCAGCGTGACGGGACAGTCCACCTACAATGAGCAGTTCTTC
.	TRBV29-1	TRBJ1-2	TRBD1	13	CSAVTGDYYGYTF	TGCAGCGCCGTGACAGGGGACTACTATGGCTACACCTTC
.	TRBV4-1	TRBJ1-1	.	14	CASSRPGAQTEAFF	TGCGCCAGCAGCCGGCCGGGGGCCCAAACTGAAGCTTTCTTT
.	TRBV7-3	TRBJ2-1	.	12	CASSPRFGEQFF	TGTGCCAGCAGTCCCAGATTTGGCGAGCAGTTCTTC
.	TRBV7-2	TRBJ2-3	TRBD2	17	CASSLMVVGGGRDTQYF	TGTGCCAGCAGCTTAATGGTGGTCGGGGGGGGTAGGGATACGCAGTATTTT
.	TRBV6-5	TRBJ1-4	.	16	CASSYSSRDSNEKLFF	TGTGCCAGCAGTTACTCTTCCCGGGACTCTAATGAAAAACTGTTTTTT
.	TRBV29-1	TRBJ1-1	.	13	CSVEARGGTEAFF	TGCAGCGTTGAAGCCAGGGGAGGCACTGAAGCTTTCTTT
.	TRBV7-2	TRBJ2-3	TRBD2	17	CASSLMVGGGGRDTQYF	TGTGCCAGCAGCTTAATGGTGGGCGGGGGGGGTAGGGATACGCAGTATTTT
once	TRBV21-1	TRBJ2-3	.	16	CASSNSSTVMQDTQYF	TGTGCCAGCAGCAACAGCTCTACAGTCATGCAAGATACGCAGTATTTT
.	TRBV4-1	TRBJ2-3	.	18	CASSPPPGETTYTDTQYF	TGCGCCAGCAGCCCACCCCCGGGGGAGACTACATACACAGATACGCAGTATTTT
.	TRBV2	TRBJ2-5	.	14	CASSEYRSQETQYF	TGTGCCAGCAGTGAATACCGCAGTCAAGAGACCCAGTACTTC
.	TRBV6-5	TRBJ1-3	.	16	CASRYETGVSGNTIYF	TGTGCCAGCAGATACGAAACGGGGGTCTCTGGAAACACCATATATTTT
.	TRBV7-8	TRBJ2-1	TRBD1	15	CASSFRQGEIDEQFF	TGTGCCAGCAGCTTTAGACAGGGGGAAATCGATGAGCAGTTCTTC
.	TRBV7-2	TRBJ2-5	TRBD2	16	CASSSRLAGESETQYF	TGTGCCAGCAGCTCCCGGTTAGCGGGGGAGTCAGAGACCCAGTACTTC
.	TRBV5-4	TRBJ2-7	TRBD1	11	CASSPGTGEYF	TGTGCCAGCAGCCCCGGGACAGGGGAGTACTTC
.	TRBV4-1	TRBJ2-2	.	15	CASSEATANTGELFF	TGCGCCAGCAGCGAGGCGACAGCGAACACCGGGGAGCTGTTTTTT
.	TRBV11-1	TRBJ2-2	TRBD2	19	CASSPGTSGSHPNTGELFF	TGTGCCAGCAGTCCCGGGACTAGCGGGAGTCATCCTAACACCGGGGAGCTGTTTTTT
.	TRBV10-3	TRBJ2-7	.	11	CATQEGFGQYF	TGTGCCACCCAGGAGGGGTTCGGGCAGTACTTC
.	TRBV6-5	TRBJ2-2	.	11	CASTQSGELFF	TGTGCCAGCACGCAGTCCGGGGAGCTGTTTTTT
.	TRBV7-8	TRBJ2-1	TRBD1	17	CASSNQPGQDSYNEQFF	TGTGCCAGCAGCAATCAACCGGGACAGGATTCCTACAATGAGCAGTTCTTC
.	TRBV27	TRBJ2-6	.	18	CASSSPVWLQSRANVLTF	TGTGCCAGCAGTTCTCCTGTCTGGCTACAAAGTCGGGCCAACGTCCTGACTTTC
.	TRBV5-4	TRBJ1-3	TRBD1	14	CASSLGTGRNTIYF	TGTGCCAGCAGCTTGGGGACAGGGAGAAACACCATATATTTT
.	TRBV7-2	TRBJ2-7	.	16	CASSWGGTGRSYEQYF	TGTGCCAGCAGTTGGGGCGGTACGGGGCGCTCCTACGAGCAGTACTTC
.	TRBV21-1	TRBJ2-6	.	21	CASTLDGQGGLKGSGANVLTF	TGTGCCAGCACCTTGGACGGACAGGGGGGGTTGAAGGGTTCTGGGGCCAACGTCCTGACTTTC
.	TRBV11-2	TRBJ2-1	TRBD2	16	CASSLVGGGAYNEQFF	TGTGCCAGCAGCTTAGTCGGGGGAGGGGCCTACAATGAGCAGTTCTTC
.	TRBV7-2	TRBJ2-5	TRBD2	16	CASSSRLAGEPETQYF	TGTGCCAGCAGCTCCCGGTTAGCGGGAGAGCCAGAGACCCAGTACTTC
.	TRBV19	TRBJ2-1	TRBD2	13	CASAGVAYNEQFF	TGTGCCAGCGCGGGGGTAGCCTACAATGAGCAGTTCTTC
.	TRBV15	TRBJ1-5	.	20	CATSRDRGSGMGNSNQPQHF	TGTGCCACCAGCAGAGATAGGGGCTCAGGGATGGGAAATAGCAATCAGCCCCAGCATTTT
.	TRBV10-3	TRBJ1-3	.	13	CAARDGVRNTIYF	TGTGCCGCCCGGGACGGCGTGAGAAACACCATATATTTT
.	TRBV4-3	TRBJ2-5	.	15	CASSQDLGEQETQYF	TGCGCCAGCAGCCAAGATTTGGGGGAACAAGAGACCCAGTACTTC
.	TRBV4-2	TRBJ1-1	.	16	CASSQRDGLSNTEAFF	TGTGCCAGCAGCCAAAGGGACGGTTTGTCGAACACTGAAGCTTTCTTT
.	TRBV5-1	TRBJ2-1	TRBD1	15	CASSSGQGIYNEQFF	TGCGCCAGCAGCTCGGGACAGGGAATCTACAATGAGCAGTTCTTC
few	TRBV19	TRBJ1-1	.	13	CASKGVINTEAFF	TGTGCCAGTAAAGGGGTGATTAACACTGAAGCTTTCTTT
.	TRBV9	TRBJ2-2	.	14	CASSVEGDWGELFF	TGTGCCAGCAGCGTAGAGGGGGACTGGGGGGAGCTGTTTTTT